This T cell receptor (beta chain) originates from a study of shared clonotypes between healthy human individuals. The length of the CDR3 is 14 residues. Germline V gene sequence: CDR1 SGHRS, CDR2 YFSETQ. The junction had 5 bases not matched to a gene; V was cut back by 6 bases and J by 6 bases. Adult donors, all healthy and HIV-negative, had no recent acute infections or vaccinations. The table came from immunoSEQ multiplex PCR; TCRdb's copy has only in-frame clones and leaves some out. Altogether fewer than 400,000 clones are present, around 67% being singletons, with the ten largest covering about 9.4%.

Sequences were obtained from memory CD4+ T cells sorted from blood. Subset indicated: CD45RA-negative fraction. The chain uses TRBV5-1 and TRBJ2-1, with 11 bases aligning to TRBD2. This TCR was sampled from a man aged 25 to 45 in good health. The CDR3 DNA is TGCGCCAGCACGGGGCTAGCGGGAGGCAATGAGCAGTTCTTC. This codes for CASTGLAGGNEQFF.